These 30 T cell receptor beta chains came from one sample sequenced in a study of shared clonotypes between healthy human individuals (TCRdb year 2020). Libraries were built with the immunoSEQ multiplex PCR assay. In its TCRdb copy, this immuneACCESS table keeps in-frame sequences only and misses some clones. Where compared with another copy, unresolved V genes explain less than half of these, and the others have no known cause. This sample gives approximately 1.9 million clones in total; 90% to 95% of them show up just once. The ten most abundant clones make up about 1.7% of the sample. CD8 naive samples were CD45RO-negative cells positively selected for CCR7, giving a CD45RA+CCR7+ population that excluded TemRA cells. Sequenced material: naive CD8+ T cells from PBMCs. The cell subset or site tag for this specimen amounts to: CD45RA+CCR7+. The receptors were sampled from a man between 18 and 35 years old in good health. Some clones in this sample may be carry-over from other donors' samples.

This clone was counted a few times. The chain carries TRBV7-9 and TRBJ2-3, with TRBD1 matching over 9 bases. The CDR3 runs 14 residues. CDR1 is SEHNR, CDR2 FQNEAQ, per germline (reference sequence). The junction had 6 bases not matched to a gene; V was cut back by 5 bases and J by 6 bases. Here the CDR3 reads CASSKSGQGDTQYF. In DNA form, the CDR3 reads TGTGCCAGCAGCAAGTCCGGACAGGGGGATACGCAGTATTTT.

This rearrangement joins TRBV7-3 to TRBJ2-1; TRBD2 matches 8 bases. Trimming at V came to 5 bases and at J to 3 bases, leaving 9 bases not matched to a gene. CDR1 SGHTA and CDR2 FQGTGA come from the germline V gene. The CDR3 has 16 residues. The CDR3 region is CASSVGTSGYYNEQFF. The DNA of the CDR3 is TGTGCCAGCAGCGTCGGAACTAGCGGTTACTACAATGAGCAGTTCTTC.

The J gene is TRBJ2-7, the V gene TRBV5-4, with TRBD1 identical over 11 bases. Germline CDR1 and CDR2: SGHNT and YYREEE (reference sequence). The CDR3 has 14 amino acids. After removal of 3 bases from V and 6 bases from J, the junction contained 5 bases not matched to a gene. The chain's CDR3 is CASSWDRGNGEQYF. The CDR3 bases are TGTGCCAGCAGCTGGGACAGGGGGAATGGCGAGCAGTACTTC.

CDR3 loop: CASSFGLAGSYSYEQYF. Written as DNA, the CDR3 is TGTGCCAGCAGCTTCGGACTAGCGGGGTCGTACTCCTACGAGCAGTACTTC. V and J are TRBV7-8 and TRBJ2-7, with TRBD2 matching 12 bases. Germline V gene data show CDR1 as SGHVS and CDR2 as FQNEAQ. V gave up 3 bases and J gave up 0 bases; unmatched junction bases: 6. This CDR3 has 17 amino acids.

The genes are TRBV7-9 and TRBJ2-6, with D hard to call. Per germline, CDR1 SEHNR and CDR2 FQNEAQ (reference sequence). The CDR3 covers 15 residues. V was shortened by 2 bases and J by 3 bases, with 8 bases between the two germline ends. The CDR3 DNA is TGTGCCAGCAGCTTACCAGAGAGTGGGGCCAACGTCCTGACTTTC. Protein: CASSLPESGANVLTF.

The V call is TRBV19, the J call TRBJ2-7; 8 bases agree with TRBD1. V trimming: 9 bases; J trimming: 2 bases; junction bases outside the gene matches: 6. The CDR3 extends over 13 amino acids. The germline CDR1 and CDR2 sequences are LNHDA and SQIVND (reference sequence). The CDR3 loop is CASGQGHTYEQYF. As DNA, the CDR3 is TGTGCCAGCGGACAGGGCCATACCTACGAGCAGTACTTC.

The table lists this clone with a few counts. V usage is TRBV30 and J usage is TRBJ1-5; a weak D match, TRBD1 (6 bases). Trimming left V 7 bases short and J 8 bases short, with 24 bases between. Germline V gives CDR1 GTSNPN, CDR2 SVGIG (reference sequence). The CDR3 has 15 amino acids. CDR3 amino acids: CASYLSGRGRKPQHF. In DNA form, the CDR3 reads TGTGCCTCATACCTTTCTGGCAGGGGCCGAAAGCCCCAGCATTTT.

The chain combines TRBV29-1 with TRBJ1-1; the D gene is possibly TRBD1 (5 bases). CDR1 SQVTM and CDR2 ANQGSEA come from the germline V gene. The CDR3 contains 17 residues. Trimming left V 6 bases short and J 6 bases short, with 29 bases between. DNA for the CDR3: TGCAGCGTCGGAAGTGAGGGTCTGAGGCCTAAAGGGGCTGAAGCTTTCTTT. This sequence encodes CSVGSEGLRPKGAEAFF.

CDR3 bases: TGTGCCAGCAGCTATAGGACAGGGGGCTACGAGCAGTACTTC. Its protein product is CASSYRTGGYEQYF. The rearrangement joins TRBV7-8 to TRBJ2-7; TRBD1 agrees at 10 bases. With 4 bases clipped from V and 3 bases from J, the junction kept 3 bases outside the gene matches. The CDR3 covers 14 residues. Germline lookup yields CDR1 SGHVS and CDR2 FQNEAQ.

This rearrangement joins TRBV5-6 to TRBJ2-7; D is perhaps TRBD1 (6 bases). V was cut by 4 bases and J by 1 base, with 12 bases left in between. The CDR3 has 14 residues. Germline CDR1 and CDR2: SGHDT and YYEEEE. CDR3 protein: CASSAAQGSYEQYF. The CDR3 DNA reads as TGTGCCAGCAGCGCCGCACAGGGTTCCTACGAGCAGTACTTC. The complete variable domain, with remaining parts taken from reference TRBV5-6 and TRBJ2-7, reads DAGVTQSPTHLIKTRGQQVTLRCSPKSGHDTVSWYQQALGQGPQFIFQYYEEEERQRGNFPDRFSGHQFPNYSSELNVNALLLGDSALYLCASSAAQGSYEQYFGPGTRLTVT.

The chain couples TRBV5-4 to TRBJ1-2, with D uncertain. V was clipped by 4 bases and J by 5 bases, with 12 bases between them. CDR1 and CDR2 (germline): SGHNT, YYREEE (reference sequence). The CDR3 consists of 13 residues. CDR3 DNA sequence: TGTGCCAGCAGCCTGGAAGGGCTGTATGGCTACACCTTC. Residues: CASSLEGLYGYTF.

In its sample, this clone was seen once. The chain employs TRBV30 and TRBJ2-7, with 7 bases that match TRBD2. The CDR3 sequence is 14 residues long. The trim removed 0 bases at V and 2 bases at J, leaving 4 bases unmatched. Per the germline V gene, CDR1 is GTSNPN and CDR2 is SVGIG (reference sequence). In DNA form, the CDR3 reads TGTGCCTGGAGTGTACGACGGGGGGCCTACGAGCAGTACTTC. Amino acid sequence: CAWSVRRGAYEQYF.

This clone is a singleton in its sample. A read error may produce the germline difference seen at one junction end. CDR3 nucleotides: TGTGCCAGCAGCTTAGATGCGGGGAACGCTGAAGCTTTCTTT. Translation: CASSLDAGNAEAFF. The gene calls are TRBV7-6 and TRBJ1-1; no reliable D call. The CDR3 extends over 14 amino acids. Germline CDR1 SGHVS, CDR2 FNYEAQ.

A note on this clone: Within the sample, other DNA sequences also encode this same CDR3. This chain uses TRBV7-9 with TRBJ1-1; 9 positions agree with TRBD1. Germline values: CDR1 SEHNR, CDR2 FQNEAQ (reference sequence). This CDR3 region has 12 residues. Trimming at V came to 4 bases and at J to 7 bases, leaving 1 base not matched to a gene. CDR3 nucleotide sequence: TGTGCCAGCAGCTGGGGACAGGGTGAAGCTTTCTTT. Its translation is CASSWGQGEAFF.

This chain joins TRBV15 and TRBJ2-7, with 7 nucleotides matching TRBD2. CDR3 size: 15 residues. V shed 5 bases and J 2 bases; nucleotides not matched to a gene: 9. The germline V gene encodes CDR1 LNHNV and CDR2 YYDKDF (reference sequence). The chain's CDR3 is CATSGRLAEPYEQYF. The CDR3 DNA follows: TGTGCCACCAGCGGGCGGCTAGCGGAACCCTACGAGCAGTACTTC. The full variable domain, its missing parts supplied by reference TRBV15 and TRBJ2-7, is DAMVIQNPRYQVTQFGKPVTLSCSQTLNHNVMYWYQQKSSQAPKLLFHYYDKDFNNEADTPDNFQSRRPNTSFCFLDIRSPGLGDTAMYLCATSGRLAEPYEQYFGPGTRLTVT.

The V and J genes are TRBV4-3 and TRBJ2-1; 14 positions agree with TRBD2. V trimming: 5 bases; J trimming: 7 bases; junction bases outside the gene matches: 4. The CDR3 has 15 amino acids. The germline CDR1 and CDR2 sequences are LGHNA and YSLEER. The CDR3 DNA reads TGCGCCAGCAGCGACGGGACTAGCGGGAGTAATGAGCAGTTCTTC. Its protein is CASSDGTSGSNEQFF.

The CDR3 nucleotides read TGTGCCAGCAGCGCAGGCCTCCTAGCGGGAGGTGATGCCGAGCAGTACTTC. Residues: CASSAGLLAGGDAEQYF. V usage is TRBV7-8 and J usage is TRBJ2-7, with 11 nucleotides matching TRBD2. J lost 6 bases, V lost 5 bases, and 15 bases had no gene match. The CDR3 has 17 amino acids. Germline CDR1 is SGHVS and CDR2 is FQNEAQ.

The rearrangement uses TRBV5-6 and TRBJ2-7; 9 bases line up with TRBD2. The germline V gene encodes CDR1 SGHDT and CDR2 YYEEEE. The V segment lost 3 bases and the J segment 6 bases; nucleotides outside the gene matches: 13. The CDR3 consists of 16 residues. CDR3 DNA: TGTGCCAGCAGCTCCTCACAGCGGGGGGTAATCAGCGAGCAGTACTTC. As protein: CASSSSQRGVISEQYF.

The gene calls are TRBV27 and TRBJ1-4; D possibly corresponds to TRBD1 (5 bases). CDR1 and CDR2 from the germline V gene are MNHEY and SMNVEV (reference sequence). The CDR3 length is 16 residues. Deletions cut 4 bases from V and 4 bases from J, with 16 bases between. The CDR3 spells CASSSTARRNNEKLFF. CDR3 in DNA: TGTGCCAGCAGTTCGACAGCTAGGAGAAATAATGAAAAACTGTTTTTT.

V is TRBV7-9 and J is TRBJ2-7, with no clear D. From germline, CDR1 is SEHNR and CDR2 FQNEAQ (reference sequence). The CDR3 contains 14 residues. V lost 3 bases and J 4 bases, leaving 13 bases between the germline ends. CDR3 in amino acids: CASSFGPARYEQYF. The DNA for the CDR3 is TGTGCCAGCAGCTTTGGGCCGGCGAGGTACGAGCAGTACTTC.

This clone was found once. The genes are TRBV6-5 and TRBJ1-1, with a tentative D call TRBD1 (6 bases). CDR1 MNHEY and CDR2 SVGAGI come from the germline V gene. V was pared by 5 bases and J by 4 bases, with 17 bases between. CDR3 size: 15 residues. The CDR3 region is CASSIAQGWITEAFF. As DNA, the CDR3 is TGTGCCAGCAGTATTGCACAGGGTTGGATCACTGAAGCTTTCTTT.

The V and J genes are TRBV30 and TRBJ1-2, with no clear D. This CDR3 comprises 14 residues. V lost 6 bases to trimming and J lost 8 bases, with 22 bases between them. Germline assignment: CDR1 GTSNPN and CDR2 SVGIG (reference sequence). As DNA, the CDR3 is TGTGCCTGCAGCGACCCGGGGTCTATTATGGGCTACACCTTC. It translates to CACSDPGSIMGYTF.

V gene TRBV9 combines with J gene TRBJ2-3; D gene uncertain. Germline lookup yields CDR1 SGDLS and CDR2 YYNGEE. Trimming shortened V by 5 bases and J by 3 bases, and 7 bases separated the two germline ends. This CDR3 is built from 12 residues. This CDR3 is CASRVTTDTQYF. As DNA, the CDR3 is TGTGCCAGCAGGGTAACTACAGATACGCAGTATTTT.

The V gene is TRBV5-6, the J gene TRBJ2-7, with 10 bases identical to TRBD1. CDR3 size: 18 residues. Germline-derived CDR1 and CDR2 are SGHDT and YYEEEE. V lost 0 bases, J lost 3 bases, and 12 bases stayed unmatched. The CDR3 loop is CASSLELGQGIYSYEQYF. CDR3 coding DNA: TGTGCCAGCAGCTTGGAATTGGGACAGGGGATTTATAGCTACGAGCAGTACTTC.

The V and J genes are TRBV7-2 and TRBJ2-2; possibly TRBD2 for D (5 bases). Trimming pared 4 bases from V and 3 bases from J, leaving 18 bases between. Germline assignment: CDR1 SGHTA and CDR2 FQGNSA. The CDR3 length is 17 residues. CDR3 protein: CASSSPTAGRDTGELFF. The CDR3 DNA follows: TGTGCCAGCAGCTCCCCCACGGCGGGCCGGGACACCGGGGAGCTGTTTTTT.

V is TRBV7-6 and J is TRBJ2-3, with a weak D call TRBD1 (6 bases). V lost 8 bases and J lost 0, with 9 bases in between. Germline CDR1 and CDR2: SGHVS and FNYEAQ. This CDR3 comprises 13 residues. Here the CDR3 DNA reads TGTGCCAGCGGGGGCGGGAGCACAGATACGCAGTATTTT. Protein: CASGGGSTDTQYF.

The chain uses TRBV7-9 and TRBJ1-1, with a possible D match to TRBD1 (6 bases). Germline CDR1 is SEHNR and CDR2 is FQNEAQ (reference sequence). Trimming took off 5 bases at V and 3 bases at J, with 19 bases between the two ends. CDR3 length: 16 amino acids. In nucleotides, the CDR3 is TGTGCCAGCAGCGCCGCCATGGGGGGCTTGGACACTGAAGCTTTCTTT. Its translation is CASSAAMGGLDTEAFF.

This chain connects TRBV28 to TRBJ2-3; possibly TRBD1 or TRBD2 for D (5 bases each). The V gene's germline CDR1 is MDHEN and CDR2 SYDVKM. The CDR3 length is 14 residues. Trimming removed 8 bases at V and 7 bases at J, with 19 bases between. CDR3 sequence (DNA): TGTGCCAGCCGATCCGGGACCGTCGTCTATACGCAGTATTTT. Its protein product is CASRSGTVVYTQYF.

CDR3 sequence: CASSPILRGAGAFF. For the CDR3, the DNA is TGTGCCAGCAGCCCAATACTCAGGGGAGCCGGAGCTTTCTTT. The genes are TRBV7-8 and TRBJ1-1; D perhaps matches TRBD1 (6 bases). This CDR3 is built from 14 residues. The germline V and J ends were trimmed by 5 bases and 10 bases, with 20 bases remaining between them. Germline V CDR1 and CDR2: SGHVS, FQNEAQ.

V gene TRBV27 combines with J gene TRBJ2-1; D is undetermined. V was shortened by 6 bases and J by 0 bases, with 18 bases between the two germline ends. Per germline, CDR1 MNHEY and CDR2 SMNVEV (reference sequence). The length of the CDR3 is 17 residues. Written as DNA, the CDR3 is TGTGCCAGCAGCCCTACAGTGGGCCAGAGCTCCTACAATGAGCAGTTCTTC. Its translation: CASSPTVGQSSYNEQFF.